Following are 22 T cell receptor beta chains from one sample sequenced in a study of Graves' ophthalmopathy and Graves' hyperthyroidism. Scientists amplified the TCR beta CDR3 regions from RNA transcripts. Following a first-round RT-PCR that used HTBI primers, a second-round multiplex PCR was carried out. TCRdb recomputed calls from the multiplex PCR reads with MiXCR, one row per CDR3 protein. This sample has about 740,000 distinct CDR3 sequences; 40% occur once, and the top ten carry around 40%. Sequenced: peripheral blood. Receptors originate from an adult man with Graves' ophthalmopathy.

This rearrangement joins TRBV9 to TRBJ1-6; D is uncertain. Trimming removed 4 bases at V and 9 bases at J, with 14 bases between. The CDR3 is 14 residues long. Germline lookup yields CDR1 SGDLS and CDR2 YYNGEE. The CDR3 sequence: CASSQESGSSPLHF. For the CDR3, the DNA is TGTGCCAGCAGCCAAGAGAGCGGTTCTTCACCCCTCCACTTT.

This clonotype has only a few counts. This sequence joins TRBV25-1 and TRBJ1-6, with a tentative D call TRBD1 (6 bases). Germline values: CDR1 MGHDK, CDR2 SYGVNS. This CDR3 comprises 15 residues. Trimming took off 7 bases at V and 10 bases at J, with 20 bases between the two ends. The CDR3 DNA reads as TGTGCCAGCACCACCCCCTCAGGGGAGTACTCACCCCTCCACTTT. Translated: CASTTPSGEYSPLHF.

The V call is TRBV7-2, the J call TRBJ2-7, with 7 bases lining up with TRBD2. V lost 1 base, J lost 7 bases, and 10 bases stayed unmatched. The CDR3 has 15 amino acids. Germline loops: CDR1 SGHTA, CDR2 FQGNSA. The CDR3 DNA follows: TGTGCCAGCAGCTTAGAGGGCACTGGGGGAGGGGAGCAGTACTTC. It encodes CASSLEGTGGGEQYF.

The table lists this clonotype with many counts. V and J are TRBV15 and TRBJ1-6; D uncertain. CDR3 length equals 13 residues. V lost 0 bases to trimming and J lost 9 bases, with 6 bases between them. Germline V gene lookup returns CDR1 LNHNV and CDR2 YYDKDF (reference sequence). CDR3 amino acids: CATSRDVGSPLHF. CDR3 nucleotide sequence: TGTGCCACCAGCAGAGATGTTGGTTCACCCCTCCACTTT.

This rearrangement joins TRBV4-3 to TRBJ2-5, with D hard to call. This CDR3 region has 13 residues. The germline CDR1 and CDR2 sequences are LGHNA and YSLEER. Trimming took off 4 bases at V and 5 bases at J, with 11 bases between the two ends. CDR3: CASSLLKGETQYF. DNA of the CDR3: TGCGCCAGCAGCCTCCTAAAGGGCGAGACCCAGTACTTC.

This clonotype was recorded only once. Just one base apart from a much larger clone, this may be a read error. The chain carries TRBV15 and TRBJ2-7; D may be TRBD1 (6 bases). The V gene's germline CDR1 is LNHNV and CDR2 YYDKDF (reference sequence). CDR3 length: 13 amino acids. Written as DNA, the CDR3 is TGTGCCACCAGCATAGGACAGTCCTACGAGCAGTGCTTC. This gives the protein CATSIGQSYEQCF.

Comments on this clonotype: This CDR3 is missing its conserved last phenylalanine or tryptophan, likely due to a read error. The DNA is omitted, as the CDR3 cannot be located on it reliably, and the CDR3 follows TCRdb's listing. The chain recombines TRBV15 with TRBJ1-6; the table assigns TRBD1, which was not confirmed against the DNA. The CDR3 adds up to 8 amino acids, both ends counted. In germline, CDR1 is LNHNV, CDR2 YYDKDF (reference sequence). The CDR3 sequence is CATSRGAG.

The CDR3 nucleotides read TGTGCCAGCAGTTACCCGACAGGGGGAAGCAATCAGCCCCAGCATTTT. The encoded protein is CASSYPTGGSNQPQHF. The rearrangement links TRBV6-6 to TRBJ1-5; 9 bases are a match to TRBD1. Germline CDR1 reads MNHNY; CDR2 reads SVGAGI (reference sequence). The CDR3 is made up of 16 amino acids. The V gene end was trimmed by 2 bases and the J gene end by 1 base; junction bases not matched to a gene: 3.

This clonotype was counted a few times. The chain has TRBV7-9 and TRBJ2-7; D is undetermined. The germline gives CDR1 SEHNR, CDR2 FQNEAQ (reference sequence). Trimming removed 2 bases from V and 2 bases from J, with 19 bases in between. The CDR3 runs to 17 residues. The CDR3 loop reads CASSLLGREPRAYEQYF. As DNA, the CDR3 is TGTGCCAGCAGCTTATTGGGCCGAGAACCTAGGGCCTACGAGCAGTACTTC.

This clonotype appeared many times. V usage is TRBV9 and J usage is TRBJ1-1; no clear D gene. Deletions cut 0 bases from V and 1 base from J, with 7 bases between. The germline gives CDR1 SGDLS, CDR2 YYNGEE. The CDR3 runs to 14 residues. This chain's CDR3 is CASSVGSGNTEAFF. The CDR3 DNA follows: TGTGCCAGCAGCGTAGGATCGGGGAACACTGAAGCTTTCTTT.

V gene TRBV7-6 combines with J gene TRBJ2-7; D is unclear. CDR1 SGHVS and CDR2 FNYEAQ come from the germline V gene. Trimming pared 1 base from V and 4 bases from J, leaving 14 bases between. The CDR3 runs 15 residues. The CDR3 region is CASSLESTPGYEQYF. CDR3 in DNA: TGTGCCAGCAGCTTAGAATCTACCCCCGGGTACGAGCAGTACTTC.

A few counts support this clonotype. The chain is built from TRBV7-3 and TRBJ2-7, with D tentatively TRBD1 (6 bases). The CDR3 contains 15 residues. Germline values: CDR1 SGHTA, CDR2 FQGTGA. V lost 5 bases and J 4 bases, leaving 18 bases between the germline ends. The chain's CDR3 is CASSPPNRVMYEQYF. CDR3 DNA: TGTGCCAGCAGCCCGCCCAACAGGGTGATGTACGAGCAGTACTTC.

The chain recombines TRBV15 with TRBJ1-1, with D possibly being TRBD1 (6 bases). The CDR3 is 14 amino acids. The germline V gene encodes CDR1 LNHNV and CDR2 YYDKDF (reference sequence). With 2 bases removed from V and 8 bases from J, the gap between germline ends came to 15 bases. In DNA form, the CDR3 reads TGTGCCACCAGCAGACCTGGGGGGCGATCGGAAGCTTTCTTT. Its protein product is CATSRPGGRSEAFF.

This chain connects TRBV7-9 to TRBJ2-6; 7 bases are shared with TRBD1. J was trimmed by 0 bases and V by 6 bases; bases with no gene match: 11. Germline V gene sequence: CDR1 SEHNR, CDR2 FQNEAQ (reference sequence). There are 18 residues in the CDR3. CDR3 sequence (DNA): TGTGCCAGCAGTACTCAGACAGGGCTTAGCTCTGGGGCCAACGTCCTGACTTTC. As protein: CASSTQTGLSSGANVLTF.

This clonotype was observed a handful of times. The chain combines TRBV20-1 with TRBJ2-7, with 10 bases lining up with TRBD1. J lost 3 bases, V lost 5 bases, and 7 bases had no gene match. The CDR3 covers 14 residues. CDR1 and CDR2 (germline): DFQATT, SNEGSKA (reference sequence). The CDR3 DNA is TGCAGTGCTGCGGACAGGGGGAGCAACTACGAGCAGTACTTC. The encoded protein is CSAADRGSNYEQYF.

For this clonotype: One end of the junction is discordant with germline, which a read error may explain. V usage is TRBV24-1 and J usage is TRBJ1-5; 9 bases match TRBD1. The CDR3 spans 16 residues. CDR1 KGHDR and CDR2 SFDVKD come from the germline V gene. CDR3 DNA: TGTGCCAGCAGTTACCCGCCCGGGACAGGGAGTCAGCCCCAGCATTTT. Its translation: CASSYPPGTGSQPQHF.

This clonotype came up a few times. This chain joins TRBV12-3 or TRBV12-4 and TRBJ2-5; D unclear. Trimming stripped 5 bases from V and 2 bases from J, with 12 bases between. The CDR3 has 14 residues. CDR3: CASSPPAAQETQYF. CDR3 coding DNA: TGTGCCAGCAGTCCCCCGGCTGCTCAAGAGACCCAGTACTTC.

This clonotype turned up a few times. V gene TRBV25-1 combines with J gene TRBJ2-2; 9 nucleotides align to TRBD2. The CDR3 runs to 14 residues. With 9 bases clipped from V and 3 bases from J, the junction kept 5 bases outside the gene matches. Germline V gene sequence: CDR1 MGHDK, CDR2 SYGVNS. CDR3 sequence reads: CASCGGAHTGELFF. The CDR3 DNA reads TGTGCCAGTTGCGGGGGGGCCCACACCGGGGAGCTGTTTTTT.

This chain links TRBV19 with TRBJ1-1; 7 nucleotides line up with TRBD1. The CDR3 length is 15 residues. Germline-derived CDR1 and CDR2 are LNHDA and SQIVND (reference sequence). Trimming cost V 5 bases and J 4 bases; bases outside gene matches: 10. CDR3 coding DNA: TGTGCCAGTAGTCAGATGCAGGGGGTCGTCACTGAAGCTTTCTTT. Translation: CASSQMQGVVTEAFF.

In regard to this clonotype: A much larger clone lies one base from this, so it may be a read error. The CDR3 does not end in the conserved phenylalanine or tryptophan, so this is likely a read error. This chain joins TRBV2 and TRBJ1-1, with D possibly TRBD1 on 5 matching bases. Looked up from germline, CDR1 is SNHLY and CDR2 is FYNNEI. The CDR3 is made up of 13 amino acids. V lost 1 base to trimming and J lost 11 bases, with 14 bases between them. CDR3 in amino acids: CASSEVSGAKAFS. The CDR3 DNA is TGTGCCAGCAGTGAAGTAAGCGGGGCAAAGGCTTTCTCT.

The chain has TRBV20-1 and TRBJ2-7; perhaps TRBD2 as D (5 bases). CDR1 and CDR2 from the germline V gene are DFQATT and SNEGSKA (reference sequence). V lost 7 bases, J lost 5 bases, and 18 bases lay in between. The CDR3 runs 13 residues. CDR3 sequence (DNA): TGCAGTGTTAGGGAGAATGGACTCGACGAGCAGTACTTC. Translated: CSVRENGLDEQYF.

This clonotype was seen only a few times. The CDR3 coding sequence is TGCAGTGGGAGCGGGGGGGCATCTTACGAGCAGTACTTC. It encodes CSGSGGASYEQYF. The V and J genes are TRBV20-1 and TRBJ2-7, with 10 bases aligning to TRBD2. The CDR3 loop spans 13 amino acids. V was clipped by 7 bases and J by 4 bases; unmatched bases: 7. The germline V gene encodes CDR1 DFQATT and CDR2 SNEGSKA (reference sequence).